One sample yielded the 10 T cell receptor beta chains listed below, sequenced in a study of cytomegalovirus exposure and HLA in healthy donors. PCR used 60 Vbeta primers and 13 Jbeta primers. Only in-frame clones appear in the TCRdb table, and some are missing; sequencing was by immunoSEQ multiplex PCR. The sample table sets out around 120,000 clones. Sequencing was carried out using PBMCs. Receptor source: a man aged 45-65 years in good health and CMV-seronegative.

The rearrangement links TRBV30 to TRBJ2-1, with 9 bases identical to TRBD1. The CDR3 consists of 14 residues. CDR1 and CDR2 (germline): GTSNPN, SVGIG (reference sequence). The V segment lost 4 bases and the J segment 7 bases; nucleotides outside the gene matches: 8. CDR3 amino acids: CAWTRRTGANEQFF. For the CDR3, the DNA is TGTGCCTGGACCCGAAGGACAGGGGCGAATGAGCAGTTCTTC.

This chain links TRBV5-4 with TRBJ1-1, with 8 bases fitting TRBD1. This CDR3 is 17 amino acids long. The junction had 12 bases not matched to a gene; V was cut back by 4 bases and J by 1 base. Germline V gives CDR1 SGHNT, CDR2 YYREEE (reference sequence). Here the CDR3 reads CASSGGRPGGSNTEAFF. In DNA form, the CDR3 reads TGTGCCAGCAGCGGGGGGCGCCCAGGGGGCTCGAACACTGAAGCTTTCTTT. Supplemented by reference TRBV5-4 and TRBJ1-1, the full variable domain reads ETGVTQSPTHLIKTRGQQVTLRCSSQSGHNTVSWYQQALGQGPQFIFQYYREEENGRGNFPPRFSGLQFPNYSSELNVNALELDDSALYLCASSGGRPGGSNTEAFFGQGTRLTVV.

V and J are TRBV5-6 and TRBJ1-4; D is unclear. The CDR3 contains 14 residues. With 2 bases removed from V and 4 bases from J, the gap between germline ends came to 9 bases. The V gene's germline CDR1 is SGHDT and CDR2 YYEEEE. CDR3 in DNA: TGTGCCAGCAGCTTATACAGTTTTAATGAAAAACTGTTTTTT. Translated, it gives CASSLYSFNEKLFF. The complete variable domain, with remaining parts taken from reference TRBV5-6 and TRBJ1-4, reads DAGVTQSPTHLIKTRGQQVTLRCSPKSGHDTVSWYQQALGQGPQFIFQYYEEEERQRGNFPDRFSGHQFPNYSSELNVNALLLGDSALYLCASSLYSFNEKLFFGSGTQLSVL.

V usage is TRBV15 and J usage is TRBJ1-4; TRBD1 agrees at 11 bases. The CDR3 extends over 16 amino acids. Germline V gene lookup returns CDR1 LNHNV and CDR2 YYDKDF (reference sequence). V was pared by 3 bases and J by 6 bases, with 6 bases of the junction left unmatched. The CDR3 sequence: CATSRGPGQGDEKLFF. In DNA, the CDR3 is TGTGCCACCAGCAGGGGCCCGGGACAGGGGGATGAAAAACTGTTTTTT.

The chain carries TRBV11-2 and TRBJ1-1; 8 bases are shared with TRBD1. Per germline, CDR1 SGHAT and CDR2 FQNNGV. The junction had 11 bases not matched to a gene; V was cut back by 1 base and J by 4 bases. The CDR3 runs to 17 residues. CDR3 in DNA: TGTGCCAGCAGCTTAGTCGGACAGGGCACTTTTGTCACTGAAGCTTTCTTT. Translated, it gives CASSLVGQGTFVTEAFF. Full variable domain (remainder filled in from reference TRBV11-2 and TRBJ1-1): EAGVAQSPRYKIIEKRQSVAFWCNPISGHATLYWYQQILGQGPKLLIQFQNNGVVDDSQLPKDRFSAERLKGVDSTLKIQPAKLEDSAVYLCASSLVGQGTFVTEAFFGQGTRLTVV.

The CDR3 reads CASSEPKAGSYYEQYF. The CDR3 DNA reads TGTGCCAGCAGTGAACCAAAAGCGGGATCCTATTACGAGCAGTACTTC. The chain has TRBV2 and TRBJ2-7; 7 bases agree with TRBD2. The germline CDR1 and CDR2 sequences are SNHLY and FYNNEI. Losses at the gene ends were 2 bases for V and 4 bases for J; bases not matched to a gene: 11. The CDR3 length is 16 residues. The full variable domain, its missing parts supplied by reference TRBV2 and TRBJ2-7, is EPEVTQTPSHQVTQMGQEVILRCVPISNHLYFYWYRQILGQKVEFLVSFYNNEISEKSEIFDDQFSVERPDGSNFTLKIRSTKLEDSAMYFCASSEPKAGSYYEQYFGPGTRLTVT.

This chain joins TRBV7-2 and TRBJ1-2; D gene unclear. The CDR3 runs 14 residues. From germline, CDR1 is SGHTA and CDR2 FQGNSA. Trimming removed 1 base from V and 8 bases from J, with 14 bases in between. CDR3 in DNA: TGTGCCAGCAGCTTAGGCGGGGTGTATGGAGGCTACACCTTC. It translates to CASSLGGVYGGYTF.

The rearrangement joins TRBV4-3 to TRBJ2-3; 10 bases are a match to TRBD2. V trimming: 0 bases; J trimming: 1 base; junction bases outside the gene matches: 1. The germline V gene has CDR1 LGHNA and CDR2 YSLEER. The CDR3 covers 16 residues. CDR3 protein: CASSQEGLAGTDTQYF. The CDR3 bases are TGCGCCAGCAGCCAAGAAGGACTAGCGGGCACAGATACGCAGTATTTT.

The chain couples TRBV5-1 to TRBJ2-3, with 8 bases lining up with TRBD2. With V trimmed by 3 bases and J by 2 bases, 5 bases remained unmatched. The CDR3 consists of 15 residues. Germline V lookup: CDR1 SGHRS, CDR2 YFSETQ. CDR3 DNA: TGCGCCAGCAGCTCGATCGGGGGGGCCACAGATACGCAGTATTTT. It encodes CASSSIGGATDTQYF.

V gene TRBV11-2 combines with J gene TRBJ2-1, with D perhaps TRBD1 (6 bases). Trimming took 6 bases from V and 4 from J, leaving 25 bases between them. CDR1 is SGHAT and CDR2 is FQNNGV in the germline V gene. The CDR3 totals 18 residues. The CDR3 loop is CASSISLGAIQGYNEQFF. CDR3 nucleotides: TGTGCCAGCAGTATCTCGTTGGGGGCCATTCAGGGGTACAATGAGCAGTTCTTC.